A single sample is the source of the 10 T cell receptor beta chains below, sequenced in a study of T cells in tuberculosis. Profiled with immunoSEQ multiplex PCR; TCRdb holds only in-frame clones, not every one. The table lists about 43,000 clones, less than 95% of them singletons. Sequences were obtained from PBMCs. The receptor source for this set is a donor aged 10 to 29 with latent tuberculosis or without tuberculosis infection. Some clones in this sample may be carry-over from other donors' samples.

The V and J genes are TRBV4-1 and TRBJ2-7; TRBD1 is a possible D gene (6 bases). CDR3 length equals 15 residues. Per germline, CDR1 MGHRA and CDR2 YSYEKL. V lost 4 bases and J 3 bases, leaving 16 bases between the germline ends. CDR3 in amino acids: CASSPEDSLHYEQYF. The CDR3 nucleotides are TGCGCCAGCAGCCCCGAGGACAGTCTGCACTACGAGCAGTACTTC.

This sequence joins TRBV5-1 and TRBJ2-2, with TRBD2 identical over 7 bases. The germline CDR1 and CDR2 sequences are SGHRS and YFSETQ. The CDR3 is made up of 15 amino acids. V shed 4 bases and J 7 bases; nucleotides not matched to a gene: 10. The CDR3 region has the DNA TGCGCCAGCAGCCCGGGGAGGGGTTCGGTCGGGGAGCTGTTTTTT. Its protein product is CASSPGRGSVGELFF.

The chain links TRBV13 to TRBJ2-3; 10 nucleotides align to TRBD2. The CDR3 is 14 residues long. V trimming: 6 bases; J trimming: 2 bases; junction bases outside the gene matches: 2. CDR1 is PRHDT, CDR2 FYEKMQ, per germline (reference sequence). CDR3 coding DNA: TGTGCCAGCAGTGGACTAGCGGTCACAGATACGCAGTATTTT. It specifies CASSGLAVTDTQYF.

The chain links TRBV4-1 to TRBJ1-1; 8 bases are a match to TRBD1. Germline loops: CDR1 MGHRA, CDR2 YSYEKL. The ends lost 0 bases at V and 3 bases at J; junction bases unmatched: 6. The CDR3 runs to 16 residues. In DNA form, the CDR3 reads TGCGCCAGCAGCCAAGATCTTTGGGACAGGCACACTGAAGCTTTCTTT. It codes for CASSQDLWDRHTEAFF.

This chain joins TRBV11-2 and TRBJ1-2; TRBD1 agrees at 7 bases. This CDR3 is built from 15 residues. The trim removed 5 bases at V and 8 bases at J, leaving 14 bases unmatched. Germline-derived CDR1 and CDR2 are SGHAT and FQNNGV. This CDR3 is CASSHIGGEREGYTF. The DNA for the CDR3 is TGTGCCAGCAGCCATATAGGGGGCGAGAGGGAAGGCTACACCTTC.

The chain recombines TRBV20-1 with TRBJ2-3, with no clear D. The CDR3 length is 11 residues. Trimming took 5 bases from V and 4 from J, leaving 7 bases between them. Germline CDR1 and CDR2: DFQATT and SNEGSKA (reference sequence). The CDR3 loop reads CSAPSPDTQYF. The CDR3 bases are TGCAGTGCTCCAAGCCCAGATACGCAGTATTTT.

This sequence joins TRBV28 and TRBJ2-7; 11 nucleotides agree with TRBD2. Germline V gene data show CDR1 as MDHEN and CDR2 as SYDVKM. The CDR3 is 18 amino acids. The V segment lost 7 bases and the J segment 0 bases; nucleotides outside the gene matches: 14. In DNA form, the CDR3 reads TGTGCCAGCACCTACGGGCCTAGCGGGAGGTTTCTCTCCTACGAGCAGTACTTC. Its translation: CASTYGPSGRFLSYEQYF.

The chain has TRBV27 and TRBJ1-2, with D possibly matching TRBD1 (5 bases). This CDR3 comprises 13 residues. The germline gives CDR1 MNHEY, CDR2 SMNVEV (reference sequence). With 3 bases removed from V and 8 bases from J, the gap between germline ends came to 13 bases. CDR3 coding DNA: TGTGCCAGCAGTTTTGGGCAGGGAGGCGGCTACACCTTC. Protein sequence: CASSFGQGGGYTF.

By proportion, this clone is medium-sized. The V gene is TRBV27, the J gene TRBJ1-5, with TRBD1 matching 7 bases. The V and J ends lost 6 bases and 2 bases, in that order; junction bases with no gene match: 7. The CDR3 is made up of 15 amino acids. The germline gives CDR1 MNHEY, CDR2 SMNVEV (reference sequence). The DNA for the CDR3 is TGTGCCAGCAGCATCGACAGGGCTGGCAATCAGCCCCAGCATTTT. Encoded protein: CASSIDRAGNQPQHF.

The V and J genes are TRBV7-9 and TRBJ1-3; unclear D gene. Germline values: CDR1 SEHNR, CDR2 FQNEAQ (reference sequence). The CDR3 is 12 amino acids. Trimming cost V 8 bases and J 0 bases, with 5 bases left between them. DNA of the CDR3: TGTGCCAGCGTCAGCTCTGGAAACACCATATATTTT. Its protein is CASVSSGNTIYF.